Each of the 17 T cell receptor beta chains below was sequenced from the same sample in a study of T cells in Graves' hyperthyroidism and ophthalmopathy (dated by TCRdb to between 2017 and 2020). Libraries were prepared through multiplex PCR. The instrument was an Illumina HiSeq 2000. TCR beta CDR3 regions were amplified from RNA transcripts. For the first round of RT-PCR on the TCR CDR3, the HTBI primer set was used together with the Qiagen OneStep RT-PCR kit. TCRdb ran its own pipeline on the public reads, namely fastp trimming at Q25 and MiXCR clone calling, and kept in-frame beta chains. Each entry is one CDR3 protein sequence, shown with its most common DNA and genes. The sample contains more than 500,000 distinct CDR3 sequences, roughly 15% of them found a single time. Approximately 30% of the sample is in the top ten clones. Material for sequencing was blood. The origin of the receptors is a young woman with Graves' ophthalmopathy.

The chain links TRBV19 to TRBJ2-1, with 7 bases lining up with TRBD2. V trimming: 6 bases; J trimming: 1 base; junction bases outside the gene matches: 9. Germline V gives CDR1 LNHDA, CDR2 SQIVND (reference sequence). The CDR3 contains 16 residues. CDR3 protein: CASRGGEGVSYNEQFF. As DNA, the CDR3 is TGTGCCAGTAGGGGGGGGGAGGGAGTGTCCTACAATGAGCAGTTCTTC.

This clonotype was observed a few times. The V gene is TRBV3-1, the J gene TRBJ1-5, with unresolved D. The length of the CDR3 is 15 residues. Germline CDR1 is LGHDT and CDR2 is YNNKEL (reference sequence). Trimming shortened V by 3 bases and J by 0 bases, and 9 bases separated the two germline ends. CDR3 DNA sequence: TGTGCCAGCAGCCACGGACGCTATAGCAATCAGCCCCAGCATTTT. Encoded protein: CASSHGRYSNQPQHF.

This clonotype has a count of ten or more. The rearrangement uses TRBV20-1 and TRBJ1-1; weak D call: TRBD1 (6 bases). Germline V gene data show CDR1 as DFQATT and CDR2 as SNEGSKA (reference sequence). The CDR3 has 14 amino acids. Trimming left V 2 bases short and J 4 bases short, with 14 bases between. CDR3 protein: CSARPIGQITEAFF. CDR3 nucleotides: TGCAGTGCTAGACCTATTGGACAGATCACTGAAGCTTTCTTT.

This sequence joins TRBV10-3 and TRBJ2-3; a weak D match, TRBD1 (6 bases). CDR3 size: 15 residues. The V and J ends lost 1 base and 0 bases respectively, with 8 bases between them. Per the germline V gene, CDR1 is ENHRY and CDR2 is SYGVKD. CDR3 DNA: TGTGCCATCAGTGAGTTAGGACAGAGCACAGATACGCAGTATTTT. The encoded protein is CAISELGQSTDTQYF.

There are many counts of this clonotype. The J gene is TRBJ2-7, the V gene TRBV28; no firm D call. Germline V CDR1 and CDR2: MDHEN, SYDVKM. The ends were cut back, 3 bases at V and 2 bases at J, with 17 bases in the middle. This CDR3 region has 16 residues. In DNA form, the CDR3 reads TGTGCCAGCAGTTTCCGTCTGGTGGCGGCACCCTACGAGCAGTACTTC. Amino acid sequence: CASSFRLVAAPYEQYF.

This clonotype was detected once. This chain links TRBV20-1 with TRBJ2-1; perhaps TRBD2 as D (5 bases). The germline gives CDR1 DFQATT, CDR2 SNEGSKA (reference sequence). This CDR3 contains 14 residues. The V end was cut by 6 bases, the J end by 4 bases, with 16 bases between. This chain's CDR3 is CSANIPRLYNEQFF. CDR3 sequence (DNA): TGCAGTGCCAACATTCCGAGACTATACAATGAGCAGTTCTTC.

As regards this clonotype: A clone one base away is much larger, so this may be a read error. The chain combines TRBV6-1 with TRBJ1-5; D call uncertain. CDR3 size: 14 residues. Trimming pared 1 base from V and 0 bases from J, leaving 4 bases between. Germline V lookup: CDR1 MNHNS, CDR2 SASEGT. CDR3 loop: CASSEGDSNQPQHF. The CDR3 DNA reads as TGTGCCAGCAGTGAAGGGGATAGCAATCAGCCCCAGCATTTT.

V and J are TRBV6-1 and TRBJ2-1; 7 nucleotides line up with TRBD2. Trimming took 7 bases from V and 4 from J; bases not matched to a gene: 10. Germline CDR1 reads MNHNS; CDR2 reads SASEGT. The CDR3 is 15 residues long. The CDR3 protein is CASKFLAEQYNEQFF. CDR3 DNA sequence: TGTGCCAGCAAATTCCTAGCGGAGCAATACAATGAGCAGTTCTTC.

This clonotype came up many times. The chain uses TRBV20-1 and TRBJ2-7, with 9 positions matching TRBD2. The length of the CDR3 is 14 residues. Germline-derived CDR1 and CDR2 are DFQATT and SNEGSKA (reference sequence). With 0 bases clipped from V and 7 bases from J, the junction kept 7 bases outside the gene matches. The CDR3 sequence is CSAREREGLREQYF. In DNA, the CDR3 is TGCAGTGCTAGAGAGCGGGAGGGCCTACGTGAGCAGTACTTC.

The chain links TRBV4-1 to TRBJ1-6; D unclear. This CDR3 is 15 amino acids long. In germline, CDR1 is MGHRA, CDR2 YSYEKL. Trimming took off 0 bases at V and 6 bases at J, with 9 bases between the two ends. The CDR3 spells CASSQEDGFNSPLHF. CDR3 DNA sequence: TGCGCCAGCAGCCAAGAGGACGGTTTTAATTCACCCCTCCACTTT.

Only a few counts were recorded for this clonotype. This chain connects TRBV7-9 to TRBJ2-2, with a tentative D call TRBD1 (5 bases). The CDR3 has 15 amino acids. Germline values: CDR1 SEHNR, CDR2 FQNEAQ (reference sequence). Trimming left V 5 bases short and J 6 bases short, with 16 bases between. The CDR3 loop reads CASSALGRSSGELFF. In DNA, the CDR3 is TGTGCCAGCAGCGCCTTGGGGCGATCTTCCGGGGAGCTGTTTTTT.

This clonotype was counted at least ten times. The V gene is TRBV27, the J gene TRBJ1-3, with 8 bases identical to TRBD1. The V gene's germline CDR1 is MNHEY and CDR2 SMNVEV (reference sequence). The CDR3 is made up of 17 amino acids. The V gene end was trimmed by 5 bases and the J gene end by 4 bases; junction bases not matched to a gene: 13. The CDR3 here is CASSRTGHPSPGNTIYF. For the CDR3, the DNA is TGTGCCAGCAGTCGGACAGGGCATCCGAGCCCCGGAAACACCATATATTTT.

V usage is TRBV11-3 and J usage is TRBJ2-1, with TRBD2 identical over 10 bases. From germline, CDR1 is SGHNT and CDR2 YENEEA. The CDR3 has 18 residues. With 2 bases clipped from V and 0 bases from J, the junction kept 7 bases outside the gene matches. CDR3 region: CASSLQGLADSSYNEQFF. The DNA of the CDR3 is TGTGCCAGCAGCTTACAAGGACTAGCGGATAGCTCCTACAATGAGCAGTTCTTC.

This clonotype was observed a few times. This rearrangement joins TRBV6-2 or TRBV6-3 to TRBJ2-7; possible D gene TRBD1, 5 bases. Looked up from germline, CDR1 is MNHEY and CDR2 is SVGEGT. Trimming removed 4 bases from V and 6 bases from J, with 13 bases in between. The CDR3 extends over 13 amino acids. The CDR3 DNA is TGTGCCAGCAGTTCTGCAGGGAATAGCGAGCAGTACTTC. Protein: CASSSAGNSEQYF.

The CDR3 DNA reads as TGTGCCACCACGACAGGGCTACCCCAAAACATTCAGTACTTC. Translating gives CATTTGLPQNIQYF. The chain uses TRBV6-2 or TRBV6-3 and TRBJ2-4, with 7 nucleotides matching TRBD1. The length of the CDR3 is 14 residues. After removal of 10 bases from V and 5 bases from J, the junction contained 11 bases not matched to a gene. The germline CDR1 and CDR2 sequences are MNHEY and SVGEGT.

This clonotype was picked up many times. The gene calls are TRBV28 and TRBJ1-1; 8 bases agree with TRBD1. The V gene end was trimmed by 6 bases and the J gene end by 3 bases; junction bases not matched to a gene: 6. The germline V gene encodes CDR1 MDHEN and CDR2 SYDVKM. The CDR3 contains 14 residues. The CDR3 protein is CASSLRGRDTEAFF. The CDR3 DNA reads TGTGCCAGCAGCCTCAGGGGGCGGGACACTGAAGCTTTCTTT.

The sample holds a few counts of this clonotype. The CDR3 sequence is CASSELLAERTDTQYF. The DNA for the CDR3 is TGTGCCAGCAGTGAATTACTAGCGGAACGCACAGATACGCAGTATTTT. The chain joins TRBV6-1 to TRBJ2-3, with 8 bases lining up with TRBD2. The germline V gene encodes CDR1 MNHNS and CDR2 SASEGT. The CDR3 totals 16 residues. V shed 2 bases and J 1 base; nucleotides not matched to a gene: 5.